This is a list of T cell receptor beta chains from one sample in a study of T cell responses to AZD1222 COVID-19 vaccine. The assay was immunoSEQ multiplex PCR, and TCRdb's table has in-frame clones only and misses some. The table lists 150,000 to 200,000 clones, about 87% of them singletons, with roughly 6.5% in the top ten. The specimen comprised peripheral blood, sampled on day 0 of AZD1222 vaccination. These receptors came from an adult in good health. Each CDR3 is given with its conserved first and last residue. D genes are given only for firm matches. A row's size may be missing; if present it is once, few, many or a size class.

TGTGCCAGCAGCCGTAGCGGGACTACAGATACGCAGTATTTT | CASSRSGTTDTQYF | TRBD2 | TRBV6-2/TRBV6-3 | NA | TRBJ2-3
TGTGCCTGGAGTGTACACACCGGGGGAACAGATACGCAGTATTTT | CAWSVHTGGTDTQYF | NA | TRBV30 | NA | TRBJ2-3
TGCGCCAGCAGCTTGGGACAGGTGATTGCAACTAATGAAAAACTGTTTTTT | CASSLGQVIATNEKLFF | NA | TRBV5-1 | NA | TRBJ1-4
TGCGCCAGCAGCTTGGCAACTAGCGGGGGTAGGAATGAGCAGTTCTTC | CASSLATSGGRNEQFF | TRBD2 | TRBV5-1 | once | TRBJ2-1
TGCGCCAGCAATCGGAGACTAGCGGGGGGGATTTACAATGAGCAGTTCTTC | CASNRRLAGGIYNEQFF | TRBD2 | TRBV10-2 | NA | TRBJ2-1
TGTGCCAGCACCTGGGACAGGTTCATACGCTCCTATGGCTACACCTTC | CASTWDRFIRSYGYTF | TRBD1 | TRBV28 | NA | TRBJ1-2
TGTGCCAGCAGCTTAGCGGAAGGGGGTGAGCAGTTCTTC | CASSLAEGGEQFF | NA | TRBV11-2 | once | TRBJ2-1
TGCGCCAGCAGCCCTACGACAGGGAAGCACAATGAGCAGTTCTTC | CASSPTTGKHNEQFF | TRBD1 | TRBV5-1 | NA | TRBJ2-1
TGTGCCACCAGTGCCGTAAGTTTTATGGACAGCCTTTCCTACAATGAGCAGTTCTTC | CATSAVSFMDSLSYNEQFF | NA | TRBV24-1 | NA | TRBJ2-1
TGTGCCACCAGTTGGGGGGCAGACACTGAAGCTTTCTTT | CATSWGADTEAFF | NA | TRBV24-1 | NA | TRBJ1-1
TGCGCCAGCTACGGACTCGCGGCCATTAACACCGGGGAGCTGTTTTTT | CASYGLAAINTGELFF | NA | TRBV5-1 | NA | TRBJ2-2
TGTGCCAGTAGTATAGCGATCTACAGGGTCAGCAATCAGCCCCAGCATTTT | CASSIAIYRVSNQPQHF | NA | TRBV19 | NA | TRBJ1-5
TGTGCCAGCAGCTCCCCGGGACAGGGGACCTATGGCTACACCTTC | CASSSPGQGTYGYTF | TRBD1 | TRBV7-9 | NA | TRBJ1-2
TGTGCCAGCAGTTACTCGCTTCTCACCGGGGAGCTGTTTTTT | CASSYSLLTGELFF | NA | TRBV6-5 | NA | TRBJ2-2
TGCGCCAGCAGCCCAGAATGGTCGGGGGGCGGCCATGGGCCCCTCCACTTT | CASSPEWSGGGHGPLHF | NA | TRBV5-1 | NA | TRBJ1-6
TGTGCCAGCAGCTCAGCAACTAGGCCGCGTTACAATGAGCAGTTCTTC | CASSSATRPRYNEQFF | NA | TRBV7-9 | once | TRBJ2-1
TGTGCCAGCAGTGAATACAGGGGGGCCCGGGAGACCCAGTACTTC | CASSEYRGARETQYF | TRBD1 | TRBV6-1 | NA | TRBJ2-5
TGTGCCAGCTCCCAACAGGGGGCGCGGAGCACCGGGGAGCTGTTTTTT | CASSQQGARSTGELFF | TRBD1 | TRBV18 | NA | TRBJ2-2
TGCGCCAGCAGCTTGGGGGGCGGGACAGGGTTGGACAATGAGCAGTTCTTC | CASSLGGGTGLDNEQFF | TRBD1 | TRBV5-1 | NA | TRBJ2-1
TGTGCCACCAGTGATCAGTTCGGCACAGATACGCAGTATTTT | CATSDQFGTDTQYF | NA | TRBV24-1 | NA | TRBJ2-3
TGTGCCAGTAGTATAATGAGTAGTAGTAACGAGCAGTACTTC | CASSIMSSSNEQYF | NA | TRBV19 | NA | TRBJ2-7
TGCGCCAGCAATGAGCAGTTCTTC | CASNEQFF | NA | TRBV10-1 | NA | TRBJ2-1
TGTGCCAGCTCGGCCGGGCCAGGGCTCTTGCACAATGAGCAGTTCTTC | CASSAGPGLLHNEQFF | NA | TRBV7-9 | few | TRBJ2-1
TGTGCCAGCAGTTACGGGACAGGCCAATCACCCCTCCACTTT | CASSYGTGQSPLHF | TRBD1 | TRBV6-5 | NA | TRBJ1-6
TGTGCCTGGGTCTTGGGGAGTGGACAGCTATATGGCTACACCTTC | CAWVLGSGQLYGYTF | NA | TRBV30 | NA | TRBJ1-2
TGTGCCACCTCCGGATTGAACACTGAAGCTTTCTTT | CATSGLNTEAFF | NA | TRBV7-9 | NA | TRBJ1-1
TGTGCCAGCTCACCACCTTCAAGCAGCATTCAGTACTTC | CASSPPSSSIQYF | NA | TRBV18 | once | TRBJ2-4
TGTGCCAGCAGCTTAGGGGCTAGCGGGAGGGCCTACGAGCAGTACTTC | CASSLGASGRAYEQYF | TRBD2 | TRBV7-2 | NA | TRBJ2-7
TGTGCCAGCAGCCTGACAGGGGAGTATGGCTACACCTTC | CASSLTGEYGYTF | TRBD1 | TRBV3-1/TRBV3-2 | NA | TRBJ1-2
TGTGCCAGTAGTAAGGACCGCGACAGTTCGGAGGCGCAGTACTTC | CASSKDRDSSEAQYF | NA | TRBV19 | once | TRBJ2-7
TGTGCCAGCAGCCAAGGGGGGAACCCCATCTTACATGAAGCTTTCTTT | CASSQGGNPILHEAFF | NA | TRBV14 | once | TRBJ1-1
TGTGCCAGCAGCTCCTCGACAGGCAATCAGCCCCAGCATTTT | CASSSSTGNQPQHF | NA | TRBV6-5 | NA | TRBJ1-5
TGCAGCGTTGGGTGGAGCTCTGGAAACACCATATATTTT | CSVGWSSGNTIYF | NA | TRBV29-1 | few | TRBJ1-3
TGTGCCAGCAGCTTAGTGGGGACAGGCTCCTACAATGAGCAGTTCTTC | CASSLVGTGSYNEQFF | TRBD1 | TRBV11-3 | NA | TRBJ2-1
TGTGCCAGCAGGGGCTCTGGACGGGGGAATCAGCCCCAGCATTTT | CASRGSGRGNQPQHF | NA | TRBV2 | NA | TRBJ1-5
TGTGCCAGCAGTTTCCCCGGGGGCCCAACTAATGAAAAACTGTTTTTT | CASSFPGGPTNEKLFF | NA | TRBV28 | NA | TRBJ1-4
TGTGCCAGCAGCTTTCGGGCTAGTCCCGTTGGGGAGCAGTACTTC | CASSFRASPVGEQYF | NA | TRBV7-2 | NA | TRBJ2-7
TGTGCCAGCAGCGAACGGGACTGGAATTACGAGCAGTACTTC | CASSERDWNYEQYF | NA | TRBV9 | NA | TRBJ2-7
TGTGCCAGTAGTATTTCCCCGGGACAGTCCTACGAGCAGTACTTC | CASSISPGQSYEQYF | TRBD1 | TRBV19 | NA | TRBJ2-7
TGTGCCAGCTCACCGCTGGGACGACCTGGGGATTCACCCCTCCACTTT | CASSPLGRPGDSPLHF | NA | TRBV18 | NA | TRBJ1-6
TGTGCCAGTAGTCCGGGACTAAACACTGAAGCTTTCTTT | CASSPGLNTEAFF | NA | TRBV19 | NA | TRBJ1-1
TGTGCCAGCAAGACTAGCGGGAGAACCAAAAACATTCAGTACTTC | CASKTSGRTKNIQYF | TRBD2 | TRBV28 | NA | TRBJ2-4
TGTGCCAGGCCAAACCGGCAGCTAAGCACAGATACGCAGTATTTT | CARPNRQLSTDTQYF | NA | TRBV19 | once | TRBJ2-3
TGTGCCAGCAGCTTGTACGGAGTGGCCTCCTACGAGCAGTACTTC | CASSLYGVASYEQYF | NA | TRBV5-6 | NA | TRBJ2-7
TGCAGTGCTAGTCCGTCCGGGACTAGCGAGTTGAGGTATTTT | CSASPSGTSELRYF | TRBD2 | TRBV20-1 | once | TRBJ2-3
TGTGCCAGCAGGCTAGACGGAAACTATGGCTACACCTTC | CASRLDGNYGYTF | NA | TRBV6-5 | once | TRBJ1-2
TGCGCCAGCAGTGAGTTTGGTACAGGGGGCTTTGGCAATCAGCCCCAGCATTTT | CASSEFGTGGFGNQPQHF | TRBD1 | TRBV10-1 | NA | TRBJ1-5
TGTGCCAGCTCGAGTCCGGGACAGGGACACTACGAGCAGTACTTC | CASSSPGQGHYEQYF | TRBD1 | TRBV25-1 | once | TRBJ2-7